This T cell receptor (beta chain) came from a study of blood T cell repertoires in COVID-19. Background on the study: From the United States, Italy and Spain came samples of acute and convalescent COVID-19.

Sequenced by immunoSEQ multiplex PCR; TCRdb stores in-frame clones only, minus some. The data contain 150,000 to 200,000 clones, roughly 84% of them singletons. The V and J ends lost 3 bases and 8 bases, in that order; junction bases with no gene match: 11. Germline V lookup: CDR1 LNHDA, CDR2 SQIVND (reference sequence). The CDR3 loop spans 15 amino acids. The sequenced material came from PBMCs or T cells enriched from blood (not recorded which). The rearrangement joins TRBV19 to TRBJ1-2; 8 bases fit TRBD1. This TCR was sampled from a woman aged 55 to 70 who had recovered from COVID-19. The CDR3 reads CASSISSTGVDGYTF. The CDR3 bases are TGTGCCAGTAGTATCTCTTCGACAGGGGTAGACGGCTACACCTTC.